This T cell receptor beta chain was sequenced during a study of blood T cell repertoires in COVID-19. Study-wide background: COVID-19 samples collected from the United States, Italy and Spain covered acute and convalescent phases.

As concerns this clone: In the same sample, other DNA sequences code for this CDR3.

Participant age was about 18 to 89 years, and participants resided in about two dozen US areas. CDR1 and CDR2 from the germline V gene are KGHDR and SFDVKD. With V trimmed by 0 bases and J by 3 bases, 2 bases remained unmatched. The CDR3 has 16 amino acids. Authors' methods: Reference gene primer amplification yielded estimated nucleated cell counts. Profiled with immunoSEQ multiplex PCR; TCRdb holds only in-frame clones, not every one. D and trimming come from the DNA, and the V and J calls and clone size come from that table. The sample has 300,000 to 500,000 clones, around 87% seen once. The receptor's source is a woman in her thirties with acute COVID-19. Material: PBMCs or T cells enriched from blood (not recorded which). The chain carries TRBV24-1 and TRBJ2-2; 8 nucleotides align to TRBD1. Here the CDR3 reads CATSDLDRGDTGELFF. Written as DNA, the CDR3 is TGTGCCACCAGTGATTTGGACAGGGGAGACACCGGGGAGCTGTTTTTT.